The T cell receptor beta chain described here comes from a study of OX40 agonist ivuxolimab in advanced cancers. The protocol was immunoSEQ multiplex PCR, while the TCRdb copy is restricted to in-frame clones and leaves out a portion. The data hold around 80,000 clones, with about 87% observed a single time. CDR1 SGHRS and CDR2 YFSETQ come from the germline V gene. Trimming removed 0 bases from V and 2 bases from J, with 12 bases in between. The CDR3 totals 16 residues. This sequence was found in an adult with an advanced solid tumor such as melanoma, head and neck, liver or kidney cancer. This specimen consisted of CD4+ or CD8+ T cells sorted from blood, obtained in a trial of the OX40 agonist ivuxolimab. The chain recombines TRBV5-1 with TRBJ2-1; D is unclear. The CDR3 sequence is CASSLEHLGPYNEQFF. In DNA, the CDR3 is TGCGCCAGCAGCTTGGAACACCTCGGGCCCTACAATGAGCAGTTCTTC.